The 27 T cell receptor beta chains listed next were all sequenced from one sample in a study of PD-L1 blockade in urothelial cancer. Clones were sequenced by immunoSEQ multiplex PCR, and TCRdb holds only the in-frame ones, with some missing. The sample lists tens of thousands of clones, 82% seen once, with over 7.5% in the top ten. This material consisted of PBMCs, taken around atezolizumab (anti-PD-L1) treatment. All receptors derive from a man between 65 and 80 years old with urothelial cancer.

The rearrangement joins TRBV11-1 to TRBJ2-7; 8 nucleotides line up with TRBD1. CDR3 size: 15 residues. V dropped 5 bases and J dropped 4; count of bases not matched to a gene: 10. Germline loops: CDR1 SGHAT, CDR2 FQDESV (reference sequence). CDR3 DNA: TGTGCCAGCAGCCGAGGGACAGGAGAAGCTTACGAGCAGTACTTC. Translated: CASSRGTGEAYEQYF.

The chain is built from TRBV6-5 and TRBJ1-5, with D tentatively TRBD1 (5 bases). Germline CDR1 is MNHEY and CDR2 is SVGAGI. This CDR3 spans 13 amino acids. Between the trimmed V and J ends, which lost 5 bases and 9 bases, there was a span of 14 bases. CDR3 protein: CASSESGRGPQHF. The CDR3 coding sequence is TGTGCCAGCAGTGAATCGGGGCGGGGGCCCCAGCATTTT.

This chain connects TRBV11-3 to TRBJ2-1; the match to TRBD2 covers 12 bases. The J segment lost 0 bases and the V segment lost 5 bases, leaving 5 bases of the junction unmatched. This CDR3 is built from 17 residues. Germline loops: CDR1 SGHNT, CDR2 YENEEA. The chain's CDR3 is CASSPGLAGSSYNEQFF. In DNA form, the CDR3 reads TGTGCCAGCAGCCCCGGACTAGCGGGGAGCTCCTACAATGAGCAGTTCTTC.

V and J are TRBV7-3 and TRBJ2-7, with 7 bases aligning to TRBD2. Germline V lookup: CDR1 SGHTA, CDR2 FQGTGA. Germline trimming cut 3 bases from V and 6 bases from J; bases unmatched to any gene: 8. The CDR3 sequence is 14 residues long. CDR3 nucleotides: TGTGCCAGCAGCTTGATCGGGGGGTCGGGCGAGCAGTACTTC. The encoded protein is CASSLIGGSGEQYF. The variable domain in full, completed from reference TRBV7-3 and TRBJ2-7, reads GAGVSQTPSNKVTEKGKYVELRCDPISGHTALYWYRQSLGQGPEFLIYFQGTGAADDSGLPNDRFFAVRPEGSVSTLKIQRTERGDSAVYLCASSLIGGSGEQYFGPGTRLTVT.

The rearrangement links TRBV6-5 to TRBJ1-5; 8 bases agree with TRBD1. From germline, CDR1 is MNHEY and CDR2 SVGAGI. Losses at the gene ends were 5 bases for V and 4 bases for J; bases not matched to a gene: 4. There are 14 residues in the CDR3. CDR3 DNA sequence: TGTGCCAGCAGTCTGACAGGGGTGAATCAGCCCCAGCATTTT. Protein: CASSLTGVNQPQHF.

The chain links TRBV4-1 to TRBJ2-2; a weak D match, TRBD2 (5 bases). V was trimmed by 3 bases and J by 5 bases, leaving 13 bases between them. In germline, CDR1 is MGHRA, CDR2 YSYEKL. This CDR3 has 15 amino acids. CDR3 loop: CASSHLRSGTGELFF. The CDR3 DNA reads TGCGCCAGCAGCCACCTCCGCTCGGGGACCGGGGAGCTGTTTTTT.

V is TRBV30 and J is TRBJ1-2, with 10 bases fitting TRBD1. CDR3 length: 14 amino acids. Germline V CDR1 and CDR2: GTSNPN, SVGIG (reference sequence). After removal of 3 bases from V and 2 bases from J, the junction contained 3 bases not matched to a gene. The CDR3 reads CAWSRDRGNYGYTF. In nucleotides, the CDR3 is TGTGCCTGGAGCCGGGACAGGGGAAACTATGGCTACACCTTC. The full variable domain, with the rest looked up from reference TRBV30 and TRBJ1-2, is SQTIHQWPATLVQPVGSPLSLECTVEGTSNPNLYWYRQAAGRGLQLLFYSVGIGQISSEVPQNLSASRPQDRQFILSSKKLLLSDSGFYLCAWSRDRGNYGYTFGSGTRLTVV.

This clone was seen many times. The chain has TRBV7-9 and TRBJ1-1, with TRBD1 matching over 8 bases. Unmatched junction bases numbered 3, after V lost 3 bases and J lost 6 bases. CDR3 length equals 13 residues. Germline V lookup: CDR1 SEHNR, CDR2 FQNEAQ (reference sequence). DNA of the CDR3: TGTGCCAGCAGCTTCACACAGGGGGCTGAAGCTTTCTTT. It yields the protein CASSFTQGAEAFF.

Written as DNA, the CDR3 is TGTGCCAGTAGTGGCGGGACAGGGGCTCGGGATACGCAGTATTTT. This gives the protein CASSGGTGARDTQYF. This rearrangement joins TRBV19 to TRBJ2-3; 10 nucleotides agree with TRBD1. In germline, CDR1 is LNHDA, CDR2 SQIVND (reference sequence). The CDR3 extends over 15 amino acids. V shed 5 bases and J 6 bases; nucleotides not matched to a gene: 8.

The chain is built from TRBV6-1 and TRBJ2-2; 11 bases match TRBD1. CDR3 length: 14 amino acids. V lost 9 bases to trimming and J lost 5 bases; unmatched junction nucleotides: 5. Germline V gives CDR1 MNHNS, CDR2 SASEGT. The CDR3: CASGRDRGTGELFF. Written as DNA, the CDR3 is TGTGCCAGTGGGAGGGACAGGGGGACCGGGGAGCTGTTTTTT.

The chain combines TRBV7-9 with TRBJ2-2; 10 bases map to TRBD2. The CDR3 has 16 amino acids. Germline loops: CDR1 SEHNR, CDR2 FQNEAQ (reference sequence). V shed 2 bases and J 4 bases; nucleotides not matched to a gene: 4. The CDR3 here is CASSLPSGGATGELFF. DNA of the CDR3: TGTGCCAGCAGCTTACCCAGCGGGGGGGCCACCGGGGAGCTGTTTTTT.

CDR3 region: CASSPLTSVGGELFF. CDR3 nucleotide sequence: TGTGCCAGCTCACCATTGACTAGCGTTGGCGGGGAGCTGTTTTTT. The rearrangement links TRBV18 to TRBJ2-2; 8 bases agree with TRBD2. Germline assignment: CDR1 KGHSH and CDR2 LQKENI. The junction had 6 bases not matched to a gene; V was cut back by 2 bases and J by 7 bases. The CDR3 has 15 residues.

The chain has TRBV9 and TRBJ2-7; TRBD2 matches at 8 bases. The germline gives CDR1 SGDLS, CDR2 YYNGEE. V trimming: 3 bases; J trimming: 5 bases; junction bases outside the gene matches: 13. This CDR3 has 16 residues. The DNA of the CDR3 is TGTGCCAGCAGCGCCCGGACTAGCCTTGAAAAAAACGAGCAGTACTTC. As protein: CASSARTSLEKNEQYF.

The count of this clone is one. This chain uses TRBV4-3 with TRBJ2-1; 12 nucleotides match TRBD2. Trimming took 4 bases from V and 5 from J; bases not matched to a gene: 9. Germline V gene sequence: CDR1 LGHNA, CDR2 YSLEER. The CDR3 has 17 amino acids. The CDR3 loop is CASSRALRLAGDNEQFF. In DNA form, the CDR3 reads TGCGCCAGCAGCCGAGCTTTAAGACTAGCGGGAGACAATGAGCAGTTCTTC.

The CDR3, as DNA: TGTGCCAGTAGTGCCGGACAGGGGGCAGATACGCAGTATTTT. It translates to CASSAGQGADTQYF. J is TRBJ2-3 and V is TRBV19; 10 bases are a match to TRBD1. The CDR3 runs 14 residues. The germline gives CDR1 LNHDA, CDR2 SQIVND (reference sequence). The J segment lost 4 bases and the V segment lost 5 bases, leaving 3 bases of the junction unmatched.

The V and J genes are TRBV7-2 and TRBJ1-1, with 7 bases matching TRBD1. With 2 bases clipped from V and 7 bases from J, the junction kept 4 bases outside the gene matches. Germline values: CDR1 SGHTA, CDR2 FQGNSA. This CDR3 contains 13 residues. The CDR3 coding sequence is TGTGCCAGCAGCTTACCAGGGGGTAATGAAGCTTTCTTT. Residues: CASSLPGGNEAFF. Full variable domain (remainder filled in from reference TRBV7-2 and TRBJ1-1): GAGVSQSPSNKVTEKGKDVELRCDPISGHTALYWYRQSLGQGLEFLIYFQGNSAPDKSGLPSDRFSAERTGGSVSTLTIQRTQQEDSAVYLCASSLPGGNEAFFGQGTRLTVV.

The chain is built from TRBV5-4 and TRBJ2-5; D might be TRBD2 (6 bases). The CDR3 is 14 amino acids. V gave up 4 bases and J gave up 5 bases, with 15 bases separating them. In germline, CDR1 is SGHNT, CDR2 YYREEE (reference sequence). For the CDR3, the DNA is TGTGCCAGCAGCCTGGTACAGAGCGGGGAGACCCAGTACTTC. It codes for CASSLVQSGETQYF.

This chain joins TRBV4-1 and TRBJ2-7; TRBD1 aligns across 7 bases. The junction had 7 bases not matched to a gene; V was cut back by 2 bases and J by 3 bases. CDR1 and CDR2 (germline): MGHRA, YSYEKL. The CDR3 covers 15 residues. CDR3 sequence (DNA): TGCGCCAGCAGCCAAATACAGGGGCTGGACTACGAGCAGTACTTC. Protein product: CASSQIQGLDYEQYF.

The chain links TRBV5-1 to TRBJ2-7; the D gene is possibly TRBD1 (6 bases). CDR1 is SGHRS, CDR2 YFSETQ, per germline. The CDR3 totals 14 residues. Trimming shortened V by 1 base and J by 6 bases, and 14 bases separated the two germline ends. CDR3 protein: CASSLSQGSGEQYF. The CDR3 DNA reads TGCGCCAGCAGCTTGTCTCAGGGGTCGGGCGAGCAGTACTTC. Together with reference TRBV5-1 and TRBJ2-7, the CDR3 gives the full variable domain: KAGVTQTPRYLIKTRGQQVTLSCSPISGHRSVSWYQQTPGQGLQFLFEYFSETQRNKGNFPGRFSGRQFSNSRSEMNVSTLELGDSALYLCASSLSQGSGEQYFGPGTRLTVT.

The genes are TRBV19 and TRBJ2-5; 9 bases match TRBD2. Germline V gene sequence: CDR1 LNHDA, CDR2 SQIVND (reference sequence). This CDR3 region has 14 residues. V lost 6 bases, J lost 2 bases, and 4 bases stayed unmatched. The CDR3 loop is CASSPAGGQETQYF. The CDR3, as DNA: TGTGCCAGTAGCCCAGCGGGGGGACAAGAGACCCAGTACTTC.

The chain is built from TRBV6-5 and TRBJ2-7; perhaps TRBD1 as D (5 bases). The CDR3 has 14 residues. V was shortened by 2 bases and J by 2 bases, with 10 bases between the two germline ends. CDR1 and CDR2 (germline): MNHEY, SVGAGI. The CDR3 reads CASSYAGSAYEQYF. The CDR3 DNA is TGTGCCAGCAGTTACGCAGGGTCAGCCTACGAGCAGTACTTC.

The chain carries TRBV7-2 and TRBJ2-7; D might be TRBD2 (7 bases). The CDR3 has 15 amino acids. The V end lost 6 bases, the J end lost 4 bases, and 19 bases lay between the germline ends. Looked up from germline, CDR1 is SGHTA and CDR2 is FQGNSA. The CDR3 loop reads CASRGRAGAPYEQYF. CDR3 DNA: TGTGCCAGCAGGGGACGCGCGGGGGCCCCGTACGAGCAGTACTTC.

The chain carries TRBV30 and TRBJ1-1; D is possibly TRBD1 (5 bases). Trimming removed 1 base from V and 0 bases from J, with 9 bases in between. CDR1 GTSNPN and CDR2 SVGIG come from the germline V gene (reference sequence). This CDR3 contains 14 residues. CDR3 amino acids: CAWSADSMNTEAFF. The CDR3 DNA follows: TGTGCCTGGAGTGCAGACAGCATGAACACTGAAGCTTTCTTT.

The CDR3 DNA follows: TGTGCCAGTACTCCGACTAGGACCTCCTACAATGAGCAGTTCTTC. Translating it yields CASTPTRTSYNEQFF. The gene calls are TRBV19 and TRBJ2-1; maybe TRBD2 (6 bases). The CDR3 is made up of 15 amino acids. Germline V gene lookup returns CDR1 LNHDA and CDR2 SQIVND (reference sequence). V dropped 7 bases and J dropped 0 bases, with 13 bases sitting between them.

The J gene is TRBJ2-5, the V gene TRBV18; 8 bases line up with TRBD1. The CDR3 covers 14 residues. CDR1 and CDR2 (germline): KGHSH, LQKENI. The trim removed 4 bases at V and 3 bases at J, leaving 4 bases unmatched. CDR3 nucleotide sequence: TGTGCCAGCTCACTACAGGGGGGAGAAGAGACCCAGTACTTC. This gives the protein CASSLQGGEETQYF. Variable domain in full (rest from reference TRBV18 and TRBJ2-5): NAGVMQNPRHLVRRRGQEARLRCSPMKGHSHVYWYRQLPEEGLKFMVYLQKENIIDESGMPKERFSAEFPKEGPSILRIQQVVRGDSAAYFCASSLQGGEETQYFGPGTRLLVL.

This clone was observed a few times. This sequence joins TRBV5-1 and TRBJ2-3; perhaps TRBD1 as D (7 bases). This CDR3 spans 15 amino acids. The V and J ends lost 5 bases and 2 bases respectively, with 15 bases between them. CDR1 and CDR2 from the germline V gene are SGHRS and YFSETQ. CDR3 loop: CASRAGQMNTDTQYF. CDR3 nucleotides: TGCGCCAGCAGGGCGGGACAGATGAACACAGATACGCAGTATTTT.

The chain carries TRBV5-4 and TRBJ1-1; TRBD1 matches 7 bases. The V gene end was trimmed by 0 bases and the J gene end by 1 base; junction bases not matched to a gene: 3. Germline V lookup: CDR1 SGHNT, CDR2 YYREEE (reference sequence). The CDR3 extends over 15 amino acids. The CDR3 nucleotides are TGTGCCAGCAGCTTGGCCCCAGGGGGGAACACTGAAGCTTTCTTT. Translating gives CASSLAPGGNTEAFF.